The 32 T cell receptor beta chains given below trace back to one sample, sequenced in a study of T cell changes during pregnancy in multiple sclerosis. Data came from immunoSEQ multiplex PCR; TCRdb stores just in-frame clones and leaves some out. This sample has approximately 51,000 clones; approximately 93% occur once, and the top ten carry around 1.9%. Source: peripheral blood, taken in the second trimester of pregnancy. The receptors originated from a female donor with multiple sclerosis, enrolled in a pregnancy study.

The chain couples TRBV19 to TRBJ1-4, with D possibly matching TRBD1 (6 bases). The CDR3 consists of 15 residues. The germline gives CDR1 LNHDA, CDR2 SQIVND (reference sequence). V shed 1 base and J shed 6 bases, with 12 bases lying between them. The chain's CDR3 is CASSIGGGADEKLFF. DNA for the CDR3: TGTGCCAGTAGTATAGGGGGGGGCGCGGATGAAAAACTGTTTTTT. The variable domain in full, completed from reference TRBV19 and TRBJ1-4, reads DGGITQSPKYLFRKEGQNVTLSCEQNLNHDAMYWYRQDPGQGLRLIYYSQIVNDFQKGDIAEGYSVSREKKESFPLTVTSAQKNPTAFYLCASSIGGGADEKLFFGSGTQLSVL.

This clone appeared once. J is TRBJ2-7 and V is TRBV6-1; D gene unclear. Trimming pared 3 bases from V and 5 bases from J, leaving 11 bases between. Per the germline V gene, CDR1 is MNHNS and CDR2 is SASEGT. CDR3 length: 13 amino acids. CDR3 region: CASSEAGRNEQYF. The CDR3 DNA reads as TGTGCCAGCAGTGAGGCTGGCCGCAACGAGCAGTACTTC.

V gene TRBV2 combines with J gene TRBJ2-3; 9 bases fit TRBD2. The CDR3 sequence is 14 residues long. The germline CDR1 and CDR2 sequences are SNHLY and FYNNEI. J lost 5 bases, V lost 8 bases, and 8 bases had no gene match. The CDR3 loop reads CASSLAGLLDTQYF. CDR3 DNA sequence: TGTGCCAGCTCCCTAGCGGGACTACTAGATACGCAGTATTTT.

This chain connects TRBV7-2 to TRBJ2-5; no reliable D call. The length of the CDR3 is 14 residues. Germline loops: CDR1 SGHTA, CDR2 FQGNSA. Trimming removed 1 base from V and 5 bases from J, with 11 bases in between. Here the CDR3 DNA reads TGTGCCAGCAGCTTAGACCCACTTTTGGAGACCCAGTACTTC. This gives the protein CASSLDPLLETQYF.

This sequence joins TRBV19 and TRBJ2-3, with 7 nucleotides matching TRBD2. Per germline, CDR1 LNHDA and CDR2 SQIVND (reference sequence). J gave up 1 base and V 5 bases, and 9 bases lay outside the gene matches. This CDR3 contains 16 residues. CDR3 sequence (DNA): TGTGCCAGTAGTTCAAGACTAGCCACGGGCACAGATACGCAGTATTTT. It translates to CASSSRLATGTDTQYF.

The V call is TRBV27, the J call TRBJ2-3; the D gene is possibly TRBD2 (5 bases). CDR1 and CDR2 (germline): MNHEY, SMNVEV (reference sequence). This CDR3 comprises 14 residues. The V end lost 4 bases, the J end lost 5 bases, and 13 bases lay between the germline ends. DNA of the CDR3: TGTGCCAGCAGTTCCCGGGAATCCCGAGATACGCAGTATTTT. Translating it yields CASSSRESRDTQYF.

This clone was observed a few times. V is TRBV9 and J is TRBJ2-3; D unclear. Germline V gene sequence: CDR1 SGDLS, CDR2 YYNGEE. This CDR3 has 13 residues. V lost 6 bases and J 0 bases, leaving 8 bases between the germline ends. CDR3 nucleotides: TGTGCCAGCAACGAGTTGAGCACAGATACGCAGTATTTT. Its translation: CASNELSTDTQYF.

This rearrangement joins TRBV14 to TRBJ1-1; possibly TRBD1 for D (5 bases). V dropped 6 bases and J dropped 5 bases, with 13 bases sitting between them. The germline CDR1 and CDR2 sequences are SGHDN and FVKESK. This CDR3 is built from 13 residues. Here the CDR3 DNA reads TGTGCCAGCAGACCAGGGTTCGGAACTGAAGCTTTCTTT. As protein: CASRPGFGTEAFF.

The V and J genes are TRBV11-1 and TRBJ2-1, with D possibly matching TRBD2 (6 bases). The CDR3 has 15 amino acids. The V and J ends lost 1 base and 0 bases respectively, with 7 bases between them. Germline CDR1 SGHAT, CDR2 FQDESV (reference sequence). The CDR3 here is CASSLGGNSYNEQFF. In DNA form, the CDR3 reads TGTGCCAGCAGCTTAGGCGGGAACTCCTACAATGAGCAGTTCTTC.

CDR3 nucleotides: TGTGCCAGCAGGGACACAGGGGATTATAGCAATCAGCCCCAGCATTTT. Translating gives CASRDTGDYSNQPQHF. The gene calls are TRBV28 and TRBJ1-5, with 7 nucleotides matching TRBD1. CDR1 and CDR2 (germline): MDHEN, SYDVKM. There are 16 residues in the CDR3. V was clipped by 6 bases and J by 0 bases; unmatched bases: 8.

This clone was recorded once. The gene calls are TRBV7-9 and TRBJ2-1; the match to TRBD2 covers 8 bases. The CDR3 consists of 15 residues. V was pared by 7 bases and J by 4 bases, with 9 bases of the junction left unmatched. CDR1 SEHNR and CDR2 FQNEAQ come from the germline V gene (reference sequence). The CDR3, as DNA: TGTGCCAGCACCGCGAGCGGGAGAGGGTACAATGAGCAGTTCTTC. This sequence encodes CASTASGRGYNEQFF.

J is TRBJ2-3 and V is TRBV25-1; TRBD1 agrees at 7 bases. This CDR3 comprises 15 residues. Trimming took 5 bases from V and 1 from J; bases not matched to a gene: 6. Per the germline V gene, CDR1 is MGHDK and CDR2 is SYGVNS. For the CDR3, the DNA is TGTGCCAGCAGTCCCCGGACAGGAGGCACAGATACGCAGTATTTT. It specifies CASSPRTGGTDTQYF.

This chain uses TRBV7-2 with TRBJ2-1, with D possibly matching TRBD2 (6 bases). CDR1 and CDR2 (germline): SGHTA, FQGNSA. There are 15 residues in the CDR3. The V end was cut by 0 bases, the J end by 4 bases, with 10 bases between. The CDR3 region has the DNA TGTGCCAGCAGCTTAGCGCGGGGTAAATACAATGAGCAGTTCTTC. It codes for CASSLARGKYNEQFF.

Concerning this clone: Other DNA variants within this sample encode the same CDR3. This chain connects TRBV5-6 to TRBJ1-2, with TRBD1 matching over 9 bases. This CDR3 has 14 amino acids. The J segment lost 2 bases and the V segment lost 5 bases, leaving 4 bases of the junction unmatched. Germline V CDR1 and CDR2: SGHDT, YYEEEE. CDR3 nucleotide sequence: TGTGCCAGCAGTTCGGACAGGGGAAACTATGGCTACACCTTC. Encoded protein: CASSSDRGNYGYTF.

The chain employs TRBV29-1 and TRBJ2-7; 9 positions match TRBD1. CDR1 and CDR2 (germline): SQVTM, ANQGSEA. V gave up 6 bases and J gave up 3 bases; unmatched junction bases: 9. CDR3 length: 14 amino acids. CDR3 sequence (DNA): TGCAGCGTGGGGGGAGTGGGACAGGGCTACGAGCAGTACTTC. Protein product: CSVGGVGQGYEQYF.

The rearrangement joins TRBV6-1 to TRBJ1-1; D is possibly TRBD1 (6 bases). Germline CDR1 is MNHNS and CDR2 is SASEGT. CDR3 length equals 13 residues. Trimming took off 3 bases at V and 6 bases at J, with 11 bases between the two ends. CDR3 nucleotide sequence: TGTGCCAGCAGTGATACGGGGGGGCCTGAAGCTTTCTTT. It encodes CASSDTGGPEAFF.

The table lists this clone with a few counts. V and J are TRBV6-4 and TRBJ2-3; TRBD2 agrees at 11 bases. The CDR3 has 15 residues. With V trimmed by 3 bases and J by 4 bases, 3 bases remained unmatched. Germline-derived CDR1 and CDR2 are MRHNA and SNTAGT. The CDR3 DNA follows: TGTGCCAGCAGTGATAGCGGGAGGGCCTCAGATACGCAGTATTTT. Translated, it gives CASSDSGRASDTQYF.

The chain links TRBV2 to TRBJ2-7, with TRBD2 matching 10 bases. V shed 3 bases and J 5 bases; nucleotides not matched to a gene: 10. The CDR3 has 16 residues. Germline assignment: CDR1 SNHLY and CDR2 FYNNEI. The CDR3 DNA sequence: TGTGCCAGCAGTGATCAACGGACTAGCGGTAACGACGAGCAGTACTTC. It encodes CASSDQRTSGNDEQYF.

This CDR3 is CASSLGPGLAVYNEQFF. As DNA, the CDR3 is TGTGCCAGCAGCTTAGGGCCGGGACTAGCGGTCTACAATGAGCAGTTCTTC. The chain links TRBV11-2 to TRBJ2-1, with 11 bases lining up with TRBD2. Germline-derived CDR1 and CDR2 are SGHAT and FQNNGV. With 1 base clipped from V and 3 bases from J, the junction kept 5 bases outside the gene matches. CDR3 length: 17 residues.

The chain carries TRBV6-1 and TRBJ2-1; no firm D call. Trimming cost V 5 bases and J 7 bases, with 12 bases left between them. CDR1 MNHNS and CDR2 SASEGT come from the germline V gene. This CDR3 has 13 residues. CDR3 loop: CASSPKQINEQFF. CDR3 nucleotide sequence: TGTGCCAGCAGTCCAAAACAAATAAATGAGCAGTTCTTC.

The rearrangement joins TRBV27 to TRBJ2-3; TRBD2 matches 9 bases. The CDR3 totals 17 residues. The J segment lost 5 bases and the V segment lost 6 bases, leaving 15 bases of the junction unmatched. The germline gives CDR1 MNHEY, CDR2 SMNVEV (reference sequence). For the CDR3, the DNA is TGTGCCAGCAGCCCATCAGACTTAGCGGGAGTGGGAGATACGCAGTATTTT. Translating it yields CASSPSDLAGVGDTQYF.

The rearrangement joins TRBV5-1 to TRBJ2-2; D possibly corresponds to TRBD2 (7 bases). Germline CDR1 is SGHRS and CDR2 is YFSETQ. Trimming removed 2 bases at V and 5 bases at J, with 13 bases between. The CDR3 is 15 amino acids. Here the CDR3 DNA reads TGCGCCAGCAGCTTCCTCAGGGGAGGGACCGGGGAGCTGTTTTTT. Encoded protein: CASSFLRGGTGELFF.

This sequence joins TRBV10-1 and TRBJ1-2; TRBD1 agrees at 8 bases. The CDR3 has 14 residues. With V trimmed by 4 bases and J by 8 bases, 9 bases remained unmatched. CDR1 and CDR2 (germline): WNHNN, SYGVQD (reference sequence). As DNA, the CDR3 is TGCGCCAGCAGTGCGCAGGGGGCGGGGGGGGGCTACACCTTC. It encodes CASSAQGAGGGYTF.

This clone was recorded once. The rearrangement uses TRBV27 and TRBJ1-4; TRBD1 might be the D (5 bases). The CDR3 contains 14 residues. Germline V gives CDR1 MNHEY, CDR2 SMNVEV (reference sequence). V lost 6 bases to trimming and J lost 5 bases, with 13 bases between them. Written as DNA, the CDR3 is TGTGCCAGCAGACCCGCGAAGGGGAATGAAAAACTGTTTTTT. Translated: CASRPAKGNEKLFF.

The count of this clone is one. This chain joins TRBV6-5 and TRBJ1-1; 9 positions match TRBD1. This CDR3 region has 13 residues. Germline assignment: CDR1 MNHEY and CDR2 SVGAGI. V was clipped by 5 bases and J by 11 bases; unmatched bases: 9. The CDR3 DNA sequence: TGTGCCAGCAGTAATCCACAGGGGGCTCGGGCTTTCTTT. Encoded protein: CASSNPQGARAFF.

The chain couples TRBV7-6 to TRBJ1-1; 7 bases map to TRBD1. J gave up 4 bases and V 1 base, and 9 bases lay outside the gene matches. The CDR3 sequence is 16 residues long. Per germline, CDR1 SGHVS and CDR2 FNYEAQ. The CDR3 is CASSLGNRGTSTEAFF. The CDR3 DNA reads TGTGCCAGCAGCTTAGGCAACAGGGGAACCTCCACTGAAGCTTTCTTT.

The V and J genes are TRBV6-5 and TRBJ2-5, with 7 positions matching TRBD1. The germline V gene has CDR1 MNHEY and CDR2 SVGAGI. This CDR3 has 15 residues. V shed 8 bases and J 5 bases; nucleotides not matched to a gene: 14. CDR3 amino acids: CASAAMTGYIETQYF. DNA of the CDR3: TGTGCCAGCGCCGCGATGACAGGGTATATCGAGACCCAGTACTTC.

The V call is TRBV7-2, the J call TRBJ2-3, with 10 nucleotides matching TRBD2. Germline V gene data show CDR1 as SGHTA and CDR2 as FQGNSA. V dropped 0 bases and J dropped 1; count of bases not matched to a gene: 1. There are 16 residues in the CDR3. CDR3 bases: TGTGCCAGCAGCTTAGCGCTAGCGGGGGGCACAGATACGCAGTATTTT. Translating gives CASSLALAGGTDTQYF.

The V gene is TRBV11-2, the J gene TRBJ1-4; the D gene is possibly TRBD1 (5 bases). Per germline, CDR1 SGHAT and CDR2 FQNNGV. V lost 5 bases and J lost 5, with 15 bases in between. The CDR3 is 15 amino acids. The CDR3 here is CASSPFLGRNEKLFF. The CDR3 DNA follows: TGTGCCAGCAGCCCATTCCTGGGGCGGAATGAAAAACTGTTTTTT.

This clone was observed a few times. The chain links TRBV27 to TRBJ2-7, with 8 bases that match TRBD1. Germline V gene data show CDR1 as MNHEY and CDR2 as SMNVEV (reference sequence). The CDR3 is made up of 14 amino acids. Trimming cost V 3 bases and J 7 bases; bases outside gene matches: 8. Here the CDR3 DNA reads TGTGCCAGCAGTTTTATGCAGGGGGCGGGTGAGCAGTACTTC. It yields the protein CASSFMQGAGEQYF.

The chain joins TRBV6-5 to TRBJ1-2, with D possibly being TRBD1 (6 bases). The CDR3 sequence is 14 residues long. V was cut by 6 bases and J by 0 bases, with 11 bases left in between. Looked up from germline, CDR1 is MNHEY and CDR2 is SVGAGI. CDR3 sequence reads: CASRRTASNYGYTF. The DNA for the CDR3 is TGTGCCAGCAGGCGGACAGCCTCTAACTATGGCTACACCTTC.

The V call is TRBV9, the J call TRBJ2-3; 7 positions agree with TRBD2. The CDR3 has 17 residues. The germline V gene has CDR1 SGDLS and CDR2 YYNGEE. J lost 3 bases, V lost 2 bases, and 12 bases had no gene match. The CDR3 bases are TGTGCCAGCAGCGTGGTGGCGGGAGCCTCCGGTACAGATACGCAGTATTTT. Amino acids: CASSVVAGASGTDTQYF.